One and the same sample provided the 23 T cell receptor beta chains below, sequenced in a study of blood T cell repertoires in COVID-19. Data came from immunoSEQ multiplex PCR; TCRdb stores just in-frame clones and leaves some out. Here the sample spans under 300,000 clones, approximately 91% being singletons. Sequencing input: PBMCs or T cells enriched from blood (not recorded which). The origin of the receptors is a woman in her 40s with acute COVID-19.

The chain employs TRBV21-1 and TRBJ2-7; TRBD1 is the table's D call and was not checked against the DNA. TRBV21-1 is deemed a pseudogene. The CDR3 sequence is 18 residues long. The CDR3: CASSNYSGQGVEKYEQYF. The CDR3 region has the DNA TGTGCCAGCAGCAATTACTCGGGACAGGGGGTGGAAAAATACGAGCAGTACTTC.

This clone was observed a single time. The chain uses TRBV7-2 and TRBJ2-5, with 13 bases lining up with TRBD2. Germline V gives CDR1 SGHTA, CDR2 FQGNSA. V lost 5 bases and J lost 5; bases outside the gene matches: 8. The CDR3 extends over 16 amino acids. The CDR3: CASSQRTSGGVETQYF. Written as DNA, the CDR3 is TGTGCCAGCAGCCAACGGACTAGCGGGGGTGTGGAGACCCAGTACTTC.

This sequence joins TRBV7-2 and TRBJ1-2, with 9 bases aligning to TRBD1. V was pared by 1 base and J by 4 bases, with 4 bases of the junction left unmatched. The length of the CDR3 is 15 residues. The germline V gene has CDR1 SGHTA and CDR2 FQGNSA. CDR3 in DNA: TGTGCCAGCAGCTTAGTTTCGGGACAGGGCTATGGCTACACCTTC. The encoded protein is CASSLVSGQGYGYTF.

The V and J genes are TRBV7-9 and TRBJ1-6, with 9 positions matching TRBD1. This CDR3 has 17 amino acids. V was pared by 5 bases and J by 7 bases, with 12 bases of the junction left unmatched. CDR1 is SEHNR and CDR2 is FQNEAQ in the germline V gene (reference sequence). CDR3 region: CASSTGRTGVNNSPLHF. Here the CDR3 DNA reads TGTGCCAGCAGCACCGGCCGGACAGGGGTTAACAATTCACCCCTCCACTTT. Together with reference TRBV7-9 and TRBJ1-6, the CDR3 gives the full variable domain: DTGVSQNPRHKITKRGQNVTFRCDPISEHNRLYWYRQTLGQGPEFLTYFQNEAQLEKSRLLSDRFSAERPKGSFSTLEIQRTEQGDSAMYLCASSTGRTGVNNSPLHFGNGTRLTVT.

The rearrangement uses TRBV21-1 and TRBJ2-2; the table's TRBD1 call for D was not verified on the DNA. TRBV21-1 constitutes a pseudogene. CDR3 length equals 16 residues. The CDR3 DNA sequence: TGTGCCAGCAGCACAGGTAGGTCTACCAACGCCGGGGAGCTGTTTTTT. Amino acid sequence: CASSTGRSTNAGELFF.

This chain links TRBV4-1 with TRBJ2-2, with 8 bases that match TRBD1. Germline V CDR1 and CDR2: MGHRA, YSYEKL. V gave up 4 bases and J gave up 6 bases; unmatched junction bases: 10. This CDR3 spans 16 amino acids. This chain's CDR3 is CASSPLQGALSGELFF. The CDR3 DNA sequence: TGCGCCAGCAGCCCTTTGCAGGGGGCTCTTTCCGGGGAGCTGTTTTTT.

The chain uses TRBV5-3 and TRBJ1-1; no definite D call. TRBV5-3 carries the ORF label, with uncertain function. The CDR3 has 13 amino acids. The germline V and J ends were trimmed by 1 base and 0 bases, with 4 bases remaining between them. This chain's CDR3 is CARSLPVNTEAFF. The CDR3 DNA reads as TGTGCCAGAAGCTTGCCGGTGAACACTGAAGCTTTCTTT.

The rearrangement links TRBV19 to TRBJ1-2; 8 bases fit TRBD1. The CDR3 totals 17 residues. Germline V gene sequence: CDR1 LNHDA, CDR2 SQIVND (reference sequence). The V segment lost 3 bases and the J segment 8 bases; nucleotides outside the gene matches: 17. The DNA of the CDR3 is TGTGCCAGTAGTATCCCCGGGGCGGACAGGGATTCTCGCGGCTACACCTTC. Translating gives CASSIPGADRDSRGYTF.

The genes are TRBV9 and TRBJ2-1; TRBD2 aligns across 8 bases. V lost 4 bases, J lost 4 bases, and 7 bases stayed unmatched. This CDR3 region has 15 residues. Per germline, CDR1 SGDLS and CDR2 YYNGEE. CDR3 residues: CASSLMGGGYNEQFF. In nucleotides, the CDR3 is TGTGCCAGCAGCCTGATGGGCGGGGGGTACAATGAGCAGTTCTTC.

This chain joins TRBV5-1 and TRBJ1-3; 9 bases are a match to TRBD1. CDR3 length equals 15 residues. In germline, CDR1 is SGHRS, CDR2 YFSETQ. J lost 2 bases, V lost 4 bases, and 4 bases had no gene match. The CDR3 is CASSKGDRAGNTIYF. As DNA, the CDR3 is TGCGCCAGCAGCAAAGGGGACAGGGCTGGAAACACCATATATTTT.

The chain couples TRBV9 to TRBJ2-1; TRBD1 matches at 9 bases. CDR1 and CDR2 from the germline V gene are SGDLS and YYNGEE. The CDR3 covers 16 residues. J lost 0 bases, V lost 3 bases, and 4 bases had no gene match. The CDR3 sequence is CASSEGTGLSYNEQFF. CDR3 coding DNA: TGTGCCAGCAGCGAGGGGACAGGGCTCTCCTACAATGAGCAGTTCTTC.

The chain links TRBV7-8 to TRBJ2-1; 10 bases line up with TRBD1. V shed 5 bases, J shed 12 bases, and the junction held 13 bases outside the gene matches. The CDR3 length is 15 residues. CDR1 is SGHVS and CDR2 is FQNEAQ in the germline V gene. CDR3 sequence: CASSLRGTGAVGQFF. The CDR3 DNA sequence: TGTGCCAGCAGCCTGCGGGGGACAGGGGCCGTCGGGCAGTTCTTC. The variable domain in full, with the rest retrieved from reference TRBV7-8 and TRBJ2-1, is GAGVSQSPRYKVAKRGQDVALRCDPISGHVSLFWYQQALGQGPEFLTYFQNEAQLDKSGLPSDRFFAERPEGSVSTLKIQRTQQEDSAVYLCASSLRGTGAVGQFFGPGTRLTVL.

The V call is TRBV19, the J call TRBJ1-4, with a tentative D call TRBD1 (6 bases). This CDR3 spans 16 amino acids. In germline, CDR1 is LNHDA, CDR2 SQIVND (reference sequence). Trimming removed 6 bases from V and 5 bases from J, with 19 bases in between. CDR3 nucleotides: TGTGCCAGTAGCATACAACAGGGACGACAAAATGAAAAACTGTTTTTT. Translation gives CASSIQQGRQNEKLFF. The whole variable domain, remainder taken from reference TRBV19 and TRBJ1-4, is DGGITQSPKYLFRKEGQNVTLSCEQNLNHDAMYWYRQDPGQGLRLIYYSQIVNDFQKGDIAEGYSVSREKKESFPLTVTSAQKNPTAFYLCASSIQQGRQNEKLFFGSGTQLSVL.

This clone showed up just once. J is TRBJ1-5 and V is TRBV5-8; D might be TRBD1 (6 bases). CDR1 SGHTS and CDR2 YDEGEE come from the germline V gene. Trimming cost V 0 bases and J 7 bases, with 8 bases left between them. The CDR3 contains 13 residues. DNA for the CDR3: TGTGCCAGCAGCTTGGACAGGGCGCAGCCCCAGCATTTT. Translation: CASSLDRAQPQHF.

The V and J genes are TRBV7-3 and TRBJ2-5, with 9 positions matching TRBD2. Germline V gene data show CDR1 as SGHTA and CDR2 as FQGTGA. V was clipped by 4 bases and J by 4 bases; unmatched bases: 4. This CDR3 has 14 amino acids. CDR3 residues: CASSSAGGRETQYF. The CDR3 DNA is TGTGCCAGCAGCTCGGCGGGGGGGCGAGAGACCCAGTACTTC.

This chain links TRBV5-6 with TRBJ2-7; 10 bases are a match to TRBD2. V dropped 0 bases and J dropped 2; count of bases not matched to a gene: 5. CDR3 length: 16 amino acids. Germline CDR1 reads SGHDT; CDR2 reads YYEEEE. CDR3 bases: TGTGCCAGCAGCTTGGATAGGCTAGCGGGAGCCTACGAGCAGTACTTC. Translated, it gives CASSLDRLAGAYEQYF.

This chain links TRBV12-2 with TRBJ1-4. TRBV12-2 is noted as a pseudogene. The CDR3 has 19 residues. The CDR3 region has the DNA TGTGCAAGTCGCTCCCCCCTTCCTAGTGGGGGGGAAGCTAATGAAAAACTGTTTTTT. Translated, it gives CASRSPLPSGGEANEKLFF.

V is TRBV5-6 and J is TRBJ2-5, with 9 positions matching TRBD1. This CDR3 is 13 amino acids long. Trimming took 3 bases from V and 6 from J; bases not matched to a gene: 3. Germline-derived CDR1 and CDR2 are SGHDT and YYEEEE. As DNA, the CDR3 is TGTGCCAGCAGCTATGACAGGGGGAAGACCCAGTACTTC. Translated, it gives CASSYDRGKTQYF.

This chain connects TRBV15 to TRBJ2-3, with D possibly matching TRBD2 (6 bases). The CDR3 is 15 residues long. Germline CDR1 and CDR2: LNHNV and YYDKDF (reference sequence). V was clipped by 5 bases and J by 5 bases, with 17 bases between them. The CDR3 nucleotides are TGTGCCACCAGCCTTCCCGGGACTTCGAAAGATACGCAGTATTTT. This gives the protein CATSLPGTSKDTQYF.

This clone was found once. The V call is TRBV10-3, the J call TRBJ2-5, with TRBD2 matching over 12 bases. J gave up 4 bases and V 10 bases, and 7 bases lay outside the gene matches. CDR1 and CDR2 (germline): ENHRY, SYGVKD. There are 14 residues in the CDR3. The CDR3: CATSTLAGGETQYF. The CDR3 coding sequence is TGTGCCACCTCCACACTAGCGGGGGGAGAGACCCAGTACTTC.

The genes are TRBV5-4 and TRBJ2-5; unclear D gene. The V gene's germline CDR1 is SGHNT and CDR2 YYREEE (reference sequence). V gave up 3 bases and J gave up 5 bases, with 8 bases separating them. This CDR3 is built from 12 residues. The CDR3 loop reads CASSYYSETQYF. The CDR3 DNA follows: TGTGCCAGCAGCTACTACTCGGAGACCCAGTACTTC.

The chain carries TRBV2 and TRBJ2-1; 7 nucleotides align to TRBD2. This CDR3 region has 13 residues. Germline CDR1 SNHLY, CDR2 FYNNEI. V trimming: 6 bases; J trimming: 6 bases; junction bases outside the gene matches: 5. The CDR3 reads CASRWEGPNEQFF. CDR3 nucleotide sequence: TGTGCCAGCAGATGGGAGGGCCCCAATGAGCAGTTCTTC.

V is TRBV5-4 and J is TRBJ2-7; 9 nucleotides agree with TRBD1. The CDR3 extends over 16 amino acids. With V trimmed by 0 bases and J by 4 bases, 8 bases remained unmatched. CDR1 is SGHNT, CDR2 YYREEE, per germline (reference sequence). CDR3 DNA: TGTGCCAGCAGCTTGGGGGCCGGGGGACAGGGTTACGAGCAGTACTTC. Translating gives CASSLGAGGQGYEQYF.